This T cell receptor (beta chain) was captured in a study of blood T cell repertoires in COVID-19. The CDR3 has 15 residues. V gave up 5 bases and J gave up 2 bases; unmatched junction bases: 3. CDR1 MNHEY and CDR2 SVGAGI come from the germline V gene. Here immunoSEQ multiplex PCR was the method, and the copy in TCRdb shows in-frame clones only, minus some. The sample carries some 250,000 clones, around 83% recorded once. The source material was peripheral blood. This sequence joins TRBV6-5 and TRBJ2-6; the match to TRBD2 covers 7 bases. This sequence was found in a woman in her late teens or twenties with acute or convalescent COVID-19. CDR3 coding DNA: TGTGCCAGCAGTCTGGGAGGGGCTGGGGCCAACGTCCTGACTTTC. It is translated as CASSLGGAGANVLTF.